This TCR beta chain was found in a study of neurological immune-mediated disorders. Findings and limits, study-wide: Expanded clones shared no CDR3 amino acid sequences across subjects, suggesting private repertoires in all groups.

Time point defined: longitudinal time-point 1 (baseline). Unsorted libraries were generated from 2 million PBMCs held at -80 degrees C. A single record per CDR3 protein comes from TCRdb applying MiXCR to the 5' RACE reads. Of about 49,000 distinct CDR3 sequences listed, about a tenth are singletons. The CDR3 is 16 residues long. Germline CDR1 reads SGDLS; CDR2 reads YYNGEE. The V gene lost 0 bases and the J gene lost 7 bases, with 19 bases spanning the gap. This clonotype was observed at least ten times. What it binds is not known. This receptor was identified in a woman aged 40 to 55 in good health. The rearrangement joins TRBV9 to TRBJ2-5; a possible D gene is TRBD2 (6 bases). Input material: PBMCs. The CDR3 reads CASSVALEGSFGTQYF. CDR3 in DNA: TGTGCCAGCAGCGTAGCTCTGGAGGGTTCCTTTGGGACCCAGTACTTC.